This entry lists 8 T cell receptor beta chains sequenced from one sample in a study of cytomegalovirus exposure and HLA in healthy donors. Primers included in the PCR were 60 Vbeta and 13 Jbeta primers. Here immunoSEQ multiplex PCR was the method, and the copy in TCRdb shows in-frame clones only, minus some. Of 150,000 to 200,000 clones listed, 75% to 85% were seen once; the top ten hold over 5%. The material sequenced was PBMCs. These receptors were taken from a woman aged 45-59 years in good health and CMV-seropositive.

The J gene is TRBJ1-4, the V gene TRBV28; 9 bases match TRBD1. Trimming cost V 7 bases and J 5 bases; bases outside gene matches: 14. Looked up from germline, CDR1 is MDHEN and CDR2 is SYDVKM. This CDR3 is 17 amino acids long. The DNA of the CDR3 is TGTGCCAGCACTATACAGGGGGCGTTACCCCTAAATGAAAAACTGTTTTTT. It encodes CASTIQGALPLNEKLFF.

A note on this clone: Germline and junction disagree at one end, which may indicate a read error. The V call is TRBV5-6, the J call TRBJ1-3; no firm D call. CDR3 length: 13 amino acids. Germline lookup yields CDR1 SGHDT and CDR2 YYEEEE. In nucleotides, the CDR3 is TGTGCCAGCACCGTGCGGGCTGGAAACGCCATATATTTT. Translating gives CASTVRAGNAIYF.

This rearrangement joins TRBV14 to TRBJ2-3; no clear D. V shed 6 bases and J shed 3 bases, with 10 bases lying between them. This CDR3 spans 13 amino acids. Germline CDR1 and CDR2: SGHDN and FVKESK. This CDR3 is CASRNSGTDTQYF. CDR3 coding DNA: TGTGCCAGCAGGAACAGTGGAACAGATACGCAGTATTTT.

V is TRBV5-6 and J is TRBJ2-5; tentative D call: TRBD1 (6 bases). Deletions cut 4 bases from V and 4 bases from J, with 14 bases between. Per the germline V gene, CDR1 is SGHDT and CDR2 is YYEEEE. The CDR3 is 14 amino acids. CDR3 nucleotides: TGTGCCAGCAGCCAAAACAGGGTAGGAGAGACCCAGTACTTC. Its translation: CASSQNRVGETQYF.

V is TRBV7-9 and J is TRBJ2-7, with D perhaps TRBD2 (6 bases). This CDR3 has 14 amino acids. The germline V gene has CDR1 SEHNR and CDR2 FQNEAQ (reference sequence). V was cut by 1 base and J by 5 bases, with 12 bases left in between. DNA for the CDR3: TGTGCCAGCAGCTTAGTGGGGGGATCGGACGAGCAGTACTTC. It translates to CASSLVGGSDEQYF.

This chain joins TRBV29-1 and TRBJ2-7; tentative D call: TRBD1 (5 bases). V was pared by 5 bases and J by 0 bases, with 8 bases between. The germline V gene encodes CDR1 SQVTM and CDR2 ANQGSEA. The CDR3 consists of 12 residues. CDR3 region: CSVPGPSYEQYF. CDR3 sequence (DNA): TGCAGCGTTCCAGGGCCCTCCTACGAGCAGTACTTC.

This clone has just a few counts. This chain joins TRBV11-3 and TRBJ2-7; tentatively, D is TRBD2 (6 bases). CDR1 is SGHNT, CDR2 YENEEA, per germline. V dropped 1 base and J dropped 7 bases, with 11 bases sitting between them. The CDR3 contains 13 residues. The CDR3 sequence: CASSLGPGREQYF. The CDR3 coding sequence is TGTGCCAGCAGCTTAGGTCCGGGGAGGGAGCAGTACTTC.

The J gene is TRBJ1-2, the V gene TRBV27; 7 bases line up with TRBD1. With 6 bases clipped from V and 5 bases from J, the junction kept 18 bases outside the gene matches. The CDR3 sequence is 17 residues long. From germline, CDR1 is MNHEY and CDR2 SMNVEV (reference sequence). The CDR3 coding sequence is TGTGCCAGCAGCGCTTTAGCCCTGACAGGGAAGCAATATGGCTACACCTTC. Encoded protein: CASSALALTGKQYGYTF.